The 8 T cell receptor beta chains reported below all come from one sample, sequenced in a study of CD8 T cells in ankylosing spondylitis (dated 2017 in TCRdb). The method behind the library was 5' RACE. Sequencing used an Illumina HiSeq 2500. In TCRdb, the public reads were trimmed at Q25 with fastp and aligned with MiXCR, with productive beta chains retained. Each entry merges the rows of one CDR3 protein and shows their most common DNA and genes. In all, the sample holds nearly 350,000 distinct CDR3 sequences, and approximately 14% of those were seen once. The ten largest clones represent about 1% of the sample. Sequenced sample: blood, either unsorted or a sorted T cell fraction (not recorded which). These receptors were collected from a male donor with ankylosing spondylitis or in good health (not recorded which).

This chain joins TRBV12-3 or TRBV12-4 and TRBJ2-7, with TRBD2 matching over 7 bases. The CDR3 is 13 residues long. The V gene end was trimmed by 5 bases and the J gene end by 10 bases; junction bases not matched to a gene: 11. The CDR3 is CASSPPTSPSQYF. CDR3 coding DNA: TGTGCCAGCAGTCCCCCGACTAGCCCCAGTCAGTACTTC.

This clonotype came up a few times. The chain carries TRBV20-1 and TRBJ2-3; TRBD2 matches 8 bases. The CDR3 is 16 amino acids. Germline-derived CDR1 and CDR2 are DFQATT and SNEGSKA (reference sequence). With 3 bases clipped from V and 5 bases from J, the junction kept 13 bases outside the gene matches. CDR3 DNA sequence: TGCAGTGCTAGGGCTTGGGACGGGAGGGCCGGAGATACGCAGTATTTT. Its translation is CSARAWDGRAGDTQYF.

There are a few counts of this clonotype. The CDR3 DNA is TGTGCCAGCAGCCCGCGACAGGAGGGCTACACCTTC. Translation: CASSPRQEGYTF. J is TRBJ1-2 and V is TRBV7-9; maybe TRBD1 (6 bases). The CDR3 extends over 12 amino acids. V lost 5 bases, J lost 8 bases, and 12 bases lay in between. The germline gives CDR1 SEHNR, CDR2 FQNEAQ (reference sequence).

There are many counts of this clonotype. The J gene is TRBJ2-3, the V gene TRBV12-3 or TRBV12-4; no firm D call. CDR3 length: 13 amino acids. Trimming took off 6 bases at V and 1 base at J, with 8 bases between the two ends. The CDR3 coding sequence is TGTGCCAGCAGCACAAGTGGCACAGATACGCAGTATTTT. It yields the protein CASSTSGTDTQYF.

The chain links TRBV4-2 to TRBJ1-3; no clear D gene. The germline V gene encodes CDR1 LGHNA and CDR2 YNFKEQ. The CDR3 runs to 16 residues. V dropped 1 base and J dropped 1 base, with 11 bases sitting between them. CDR3 loop: CASSQVGVGSGNTIYF. DNA for the CDR3: TGTGCCAGCAGCCAAGTTGGAGTAGGATCTGGAAACACCATATATTTT.

This rearrangement joins TRBV10-3 to TRBJ1-5; a possible D gene is TRBD1 (6 bases). CDR1 is ENHRY, CDR2 SYGVKD, per germline. The CDR3 is 14 residues long. V shed 4 bases and J shed 4 bases, with 11 bases lying between them. The CDR3 is CAISVDRSNQPQHF. CDR3 sequence (DNA): TGTGCCATCAGTGTAGACAGGTCTAATCAGCCCCAGCATTTT.

This clonotype was counted between two and nine times. This sequence joins TRBV20-1 and TRBJ2-3; 7 positions match TRBD2. Trimming took 3 bases from V and 1 from J; bases not matched to a gene: 4. Germline values: CDR1 DFQATT, CDR2 SNEGSKA (reference sequence). The CDR3 extends over 14 amino acids. The CDR3 spells CSARLGGGTDTQYF. In nucleotides, the CDR3 is TGCAGTGCTAGGTTGGGGGGGGGCACAGATACGCAGTATTTT.

This clonotype was counted a few times. The chain couples TRBV20-1 to TRBJ1-2, with 10 positions matching TRBD1. V shed 6 bases and J 4 bases; nucleotides not matched to a gene: 5. The CDR3 has 13 residues. The germline V gene has CDR1 DFQATT and CDR2 SNEGSKA (reference sequence). The CDR3 DNA follows: TGCAGTGCAGGGGACAGGGGTATCTATGGCTACACCTTC. Amino acid sequence: CSAGDRGIYGYTF.